Each of the 7 T cell receptor beta chains below was sequenced from the same sample in a study of blood T cell repertoires in COVID-19. The method was immunoSEQ multiplex PCR; TCRdb's version includes in-frame clones alone and lacks a portion of them. The table lists approximately 100,000 clones, around 89% of them singletons. Sequencing input: peripheral blood. The receptors stem from a human donor with acute or convalescent COVID-19. The donor label of this sample is uncertain.

The chain has TRBV11-2 and TRBJ1-1, with D hard to call. The V and J ends lost 1 base and 2 bases respectively, with 8 bases between them. The CDR3 extends over 14 amino acids. CDR1 and CDR2 from the germline V gene are SGHAT and FQNNGV. CDR3 region: CASSLVSVNTEAFF. For the CDR3, the DNA is TGTGCCAGCAGCTTAGTGTCGGTTAACACTGAAGCTTTCTTT. Filled out from reference TRBV11-2 and TRBJ1-1, the complete variable domain reads EAGVAQSPRYKIIEKRQSVAFWCNPISGHATLYWYQQILGQGPKLLIQFQNNGVVDDSQLPKDRFSAERLKGVDSTLKIQPAKLEDSAVYLCASSLVSVNTEAFFGQGTRLTVV.

J is TRBJ1-5 and V is TRBV6-2 or TRBV6-3; TRBD1 is a possible D gene (5 bases). The CDR3 length is 13 residues. Germline CDR1 reads MNHEY; CDR2 reads SVGEGT. V lost 5 bases and J 6 bases, leaving 11 bases between the germline ends. The CDR3 protein is CASSVRVGQPQHF. CDR3 DNA: TGTGCCAGCAGTGTCAGGGTCGGTCAGCCCCAGCATTTT.

The V gene is TRBV27, the J gene TRBJ1-1; no definite D call. CDR3 size: 17 residues. V lost 3 bases to trimming and J lost 4 bases, with 21 bases between them. The germline CDR1 and CDR2 sequences are MNHEY and SMNVEV (reference sequence). This CDR3 reads CASSLSPDPKRGTEAFF. The CDR3 coding sequence is TGTGCCAGCAGTTTGAGCCCTGACCCAAAACGGGGCACTGAAGCTTTCTTT.

This clone has a single count. V usage is TRBV28 and J usage is TRBJ1-2; TRBD1 matches 8 bases. V shed 3 bases, J shed 5 bases, and the junction held 8 bases outside the gene matches. The CDR3 covers 15 residues. Looked up from germline, CDR1 is MDHEN and CDR2 is SYDVKM. The CDR3 is CASSLVGQGGYGYTF. CDR3 DNA: TGTGCCAGCAGTTTGGTAGGACAGGGTGGGTATGGCTACACCTTC.

The chain links TRBV27 to TRBJ2-7; weak D call: TRBD1 (5 bases). This CDR3 is 14 amino acids long. The V end lost 3 bases, the J end lost 2 bases, and 11 bases lay between the germline ends. Looked up from germline, CDR1 is MNHEY and CDR2 is SMNVEV (reference sequence). The CDR3 region has the DNA TGTGCCAGCAGTTTTCGGCAGGGCACCTACGAGCAGTACTTC. Translated: CASSFRQGTYEQYF.

The chain joins TRBV11-3 to TRBJ2-1; tentative D call: TRBD2 (6 bases). The germline gives CDR1 SGHNT, CDR2 YENEEA. This CDR3 is 16 amino acids long. Trimming removed 5 bases at V and 3 bases at J, with 17 bases between. The CDR3 region is CASSPMLAKNYNEQFF. The CDR3 DNA follows: TGTGCCAGCAGCCCAATGCTAGCGAAGAACTACAATGAGCAGTTCTTC.

The genes are TRBV11-1 and TRBJ1-3; D gene unclear. This CDR3 is built from 13 residues. Germline V gene sequence: CDR1 SGHAT, CDR2 FQDESV (reference sequence). Trimming took 5 bases from V and 2 from J, leaving 7 bases between them. CDR3 residues: CASSPTTGNTIYF. The CDR3 DNA reads as TGTGCCAGCAGCCCTACCACTGGAAACACCATATATTTT.